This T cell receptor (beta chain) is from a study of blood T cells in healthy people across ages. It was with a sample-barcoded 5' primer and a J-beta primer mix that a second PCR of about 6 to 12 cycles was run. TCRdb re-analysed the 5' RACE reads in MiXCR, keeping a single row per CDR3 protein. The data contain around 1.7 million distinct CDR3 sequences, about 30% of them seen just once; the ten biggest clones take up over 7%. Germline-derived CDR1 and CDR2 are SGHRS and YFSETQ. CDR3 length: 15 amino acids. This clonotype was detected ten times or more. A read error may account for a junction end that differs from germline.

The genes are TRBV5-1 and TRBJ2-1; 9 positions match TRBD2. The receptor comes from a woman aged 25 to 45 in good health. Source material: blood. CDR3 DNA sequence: TGTGCCAGCAGTTTAGTGCTAGCGGGGAGCAATGAGCAGTTCTTC. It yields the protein CASSLVLAGSNEQFF.